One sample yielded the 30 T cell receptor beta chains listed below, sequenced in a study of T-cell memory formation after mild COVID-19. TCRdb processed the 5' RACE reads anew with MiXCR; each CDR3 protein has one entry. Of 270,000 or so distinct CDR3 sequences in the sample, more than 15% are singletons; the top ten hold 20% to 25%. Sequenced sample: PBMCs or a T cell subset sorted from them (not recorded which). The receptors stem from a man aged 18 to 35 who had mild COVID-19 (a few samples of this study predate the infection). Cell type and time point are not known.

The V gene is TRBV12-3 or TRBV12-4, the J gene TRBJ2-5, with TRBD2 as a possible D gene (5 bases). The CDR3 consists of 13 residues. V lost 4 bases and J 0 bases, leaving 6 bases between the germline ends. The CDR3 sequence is CASSSSNQETQYF. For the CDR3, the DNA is TGTGCCAGCAGTTCTAGCAACCAAGAGACCCAGTACTTC.

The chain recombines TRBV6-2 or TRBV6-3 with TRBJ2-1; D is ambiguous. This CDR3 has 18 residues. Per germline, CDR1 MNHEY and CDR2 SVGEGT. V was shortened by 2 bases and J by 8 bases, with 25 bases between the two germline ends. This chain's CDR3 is CASSYPNEEQLLQDEQFF. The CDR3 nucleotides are TGTGCCAGCAGTTACCCCAACGAGGAACAGCTCCTACAAGATGAGCAGTTCTTC.

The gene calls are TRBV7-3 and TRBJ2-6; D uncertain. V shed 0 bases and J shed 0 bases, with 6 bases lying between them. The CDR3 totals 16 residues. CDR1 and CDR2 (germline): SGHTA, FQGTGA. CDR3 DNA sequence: TGTGCCAGCAGCTTAACGGGTAGCTCTGGGGCCAACGTCCTGACTTTC. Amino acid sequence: CASSLTGSSGANVLTF.

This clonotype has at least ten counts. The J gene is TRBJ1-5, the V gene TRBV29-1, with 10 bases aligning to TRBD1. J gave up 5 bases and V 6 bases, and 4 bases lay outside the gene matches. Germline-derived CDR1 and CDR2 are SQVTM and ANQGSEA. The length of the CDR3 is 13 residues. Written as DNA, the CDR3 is TGCAGCGTAGTGACAGGGGGCTATCAGCCCCAGCATTTT. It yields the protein CSVVTGGYQPQHF.

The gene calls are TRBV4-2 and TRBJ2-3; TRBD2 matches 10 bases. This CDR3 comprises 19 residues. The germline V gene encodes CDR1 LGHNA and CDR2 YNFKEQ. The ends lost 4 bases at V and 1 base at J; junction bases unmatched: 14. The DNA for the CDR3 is TGTGCCAGCAGCCCTCTAGCGGGGGCCTACAAGCACGGCACAGATACGCAGTATTTT. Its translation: CASSPLAGAYKHGTDTQYF.

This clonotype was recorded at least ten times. The CDR3 DNA reads as TGTGCCAGCAGCGAAGGGGGCAATGAGCAGTTCTTC. Amino acid sequence: CASSEGGNEQFF. V usage is TRBV12-3 or TRBV12-4 and J usage is TRBJ2-1; TRBD1 might be the D (6 bases). The CDR3 is made up of 12 amino acids. V shed 6 bases and J shed 6 bases, with 9 bases lying between them.

The CDR3 sequence is CATSDYGLGGSFTDTQYF. The DNA for the CDR3 is TGTGCCACCAGTGATTATGGACTGGGGGGGTCCTTCACAGATACGCAGTATTTT. The chain carries TRBV24-1 and TRBJ2-3; 7 bases align to TRBD2. In germline, CDR1 is KGHDR, CDR2 SFDVKD. The CDR3 contains 18 residues. The trim removed 2 bases at V and 2 bases at J, leaving 12 bases unmatched.

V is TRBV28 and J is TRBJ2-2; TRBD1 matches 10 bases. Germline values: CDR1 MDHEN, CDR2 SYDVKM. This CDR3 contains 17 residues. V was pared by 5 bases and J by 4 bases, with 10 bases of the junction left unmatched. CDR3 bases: TGTGCCAGCAGTCTGCCGACAGGGGGCATCGTCACCGGGGAGCTGTTTTTT. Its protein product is CASSLPTGGIVTGELFF. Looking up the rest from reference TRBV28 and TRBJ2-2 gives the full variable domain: DVKVTQSSRYLVKRTGEKVFLECVQDMDHENMFWYRQDPGLGLRLIYFSYDVKMKEKGDIPEGYSVSREKKERFSLILESASTNQTSMYLCASSLPTGGIVTGELFFGEGSRLTVL.

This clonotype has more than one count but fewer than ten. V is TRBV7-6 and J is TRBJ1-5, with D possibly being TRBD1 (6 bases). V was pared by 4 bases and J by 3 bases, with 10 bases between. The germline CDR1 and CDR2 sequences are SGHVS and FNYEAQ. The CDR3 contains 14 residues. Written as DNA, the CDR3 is TGTGCCAGCAGCTCCGGGACAACCAATCAGCCCCAGCATTTT. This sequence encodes CASSSGTTNQPQHF.

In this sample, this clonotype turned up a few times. CDR3 loop: CASNGIRTSGNNEQFF. The CDR3 DNA sequence: TGTGCCAGCAACGGAATCAGGACTAGCGGAAACAATGAGCAGTTCTTC. The chain links TRBV6-5 to TRBJ2-1; TRBD2 aligns across 10 bases. The CDR3 runs 16 residues. CDR1 and CDR2 (germline): MNHEY, SVGAGI. V shed 7 bases, J shed 5 bases, and the junction held 11 bases outside the gene matches.

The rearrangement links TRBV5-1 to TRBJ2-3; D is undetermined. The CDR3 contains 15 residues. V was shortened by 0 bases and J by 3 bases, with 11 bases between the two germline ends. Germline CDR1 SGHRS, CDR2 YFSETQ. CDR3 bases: TGCGCCAGCAGCTTGGGGAAGGTGACAACAGATACGCAGTATTTT. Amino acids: CASSLGKVTTDTQYF.

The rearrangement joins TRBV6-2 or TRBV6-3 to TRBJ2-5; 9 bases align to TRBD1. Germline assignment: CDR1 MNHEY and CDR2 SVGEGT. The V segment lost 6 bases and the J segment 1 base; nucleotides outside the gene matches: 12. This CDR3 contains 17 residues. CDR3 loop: CASSRLLVGQGQETQYF. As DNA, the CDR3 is TGTGCCAGCAGCCGACTCTTGGTGGGACAGGGCCAAGAGACCCAGTACTTC.

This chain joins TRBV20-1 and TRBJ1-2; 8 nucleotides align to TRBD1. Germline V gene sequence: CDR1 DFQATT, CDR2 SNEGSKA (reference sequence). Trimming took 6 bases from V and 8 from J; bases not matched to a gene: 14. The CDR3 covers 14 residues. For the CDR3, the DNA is TGCAGTGCGGGCACAGGACAGGGAGTTGGAGGCTACACCTTC. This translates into CSAGTGQGVGGYTF.

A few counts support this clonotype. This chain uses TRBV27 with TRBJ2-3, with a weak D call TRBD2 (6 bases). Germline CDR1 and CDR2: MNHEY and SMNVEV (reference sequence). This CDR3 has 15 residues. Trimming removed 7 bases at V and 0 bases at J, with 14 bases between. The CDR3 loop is CASNTGLMSTDTQYF. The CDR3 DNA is TGTGCCAGCAACACGGGACTTATGAGCACAGATACGCAGTATTTT.

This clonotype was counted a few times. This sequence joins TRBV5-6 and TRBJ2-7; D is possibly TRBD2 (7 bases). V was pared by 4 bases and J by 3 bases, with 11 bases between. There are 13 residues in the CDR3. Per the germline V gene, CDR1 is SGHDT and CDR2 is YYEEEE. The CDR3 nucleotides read TGTGCCAGCAGCCGCGGGGGCAACTACGAGCAGTACGTC. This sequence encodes CASSRGGNYEQYV.

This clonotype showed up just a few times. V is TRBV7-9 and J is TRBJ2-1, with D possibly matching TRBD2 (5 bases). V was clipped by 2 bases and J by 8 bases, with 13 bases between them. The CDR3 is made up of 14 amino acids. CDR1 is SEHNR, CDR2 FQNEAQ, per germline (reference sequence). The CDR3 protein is CASSLRWSGDEQFF. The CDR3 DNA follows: TGTGCCAGCAGCTTAAGGTGGAGCGGAGATGAGCAGTTCTTC.

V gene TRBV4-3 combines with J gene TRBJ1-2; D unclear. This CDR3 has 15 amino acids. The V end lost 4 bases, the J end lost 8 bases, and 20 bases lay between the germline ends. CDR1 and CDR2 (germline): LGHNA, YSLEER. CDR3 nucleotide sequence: TGCGCCAGCAGCCCCGGGGAGGGCGGCGAGTGGGGCTACACCTTC. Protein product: CASSPGEGGEWGYTF.

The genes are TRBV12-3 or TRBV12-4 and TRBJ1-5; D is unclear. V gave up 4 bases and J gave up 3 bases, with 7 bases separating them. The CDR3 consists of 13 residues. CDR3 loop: CASSYIDNQPQHF. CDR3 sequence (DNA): TGTGCCAGCAGTTACATAGACAATCAGCCCCAGCATTTT.

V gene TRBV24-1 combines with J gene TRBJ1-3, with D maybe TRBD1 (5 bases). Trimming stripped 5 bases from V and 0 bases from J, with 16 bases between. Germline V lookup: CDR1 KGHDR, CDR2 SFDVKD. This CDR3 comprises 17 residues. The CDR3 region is CATSGYRDRHSGNTIYF. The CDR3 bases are TGTGCCACCAGTGGCTACCGGGACCGTCACTCTGGAAACACCATATATTTT.

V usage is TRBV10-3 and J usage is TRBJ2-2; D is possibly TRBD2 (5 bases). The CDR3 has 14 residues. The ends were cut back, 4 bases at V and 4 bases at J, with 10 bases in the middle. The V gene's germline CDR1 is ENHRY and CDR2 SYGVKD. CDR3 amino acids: CAISAIGSTGELFF. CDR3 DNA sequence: TGTGCCATCAGTGCGATAGGGAGCACCGGGGAGCTGTTTTTT.

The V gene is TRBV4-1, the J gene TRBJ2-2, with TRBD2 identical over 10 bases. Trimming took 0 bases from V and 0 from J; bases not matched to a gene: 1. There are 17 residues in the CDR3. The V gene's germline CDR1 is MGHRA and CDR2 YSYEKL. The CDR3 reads CASSQEGLAPNTGELFF. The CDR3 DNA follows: TGCGCCAGCAGCCAAGAGGGACTAGCGCCGAACACCGGGGAGCTGTTTTTT.

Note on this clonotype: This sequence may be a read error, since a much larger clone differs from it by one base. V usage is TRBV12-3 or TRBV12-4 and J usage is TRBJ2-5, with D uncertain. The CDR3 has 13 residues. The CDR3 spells CASSFGLQATQYF. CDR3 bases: TGTGCCAGCAGTTTTGGGCTACAAGCGACCCAGTACTTC.

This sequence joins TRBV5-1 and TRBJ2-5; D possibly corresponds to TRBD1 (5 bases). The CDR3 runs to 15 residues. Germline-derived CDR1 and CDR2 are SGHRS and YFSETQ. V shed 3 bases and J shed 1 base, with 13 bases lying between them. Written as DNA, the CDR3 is TGCGCCAGCAGCTGGGCTGGGGCTAGCCAAGAGACCCAGTACTTC. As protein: CASSWAGASQETQYF.

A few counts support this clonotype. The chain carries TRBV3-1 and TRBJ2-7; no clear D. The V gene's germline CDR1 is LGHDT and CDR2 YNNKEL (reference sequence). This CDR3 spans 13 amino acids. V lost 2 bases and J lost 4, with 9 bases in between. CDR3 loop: CASSQLRDYEQYF. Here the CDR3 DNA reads TGTGCCAGCAGCCAACTGAGAGATTACGAGCAGTACTTC.

CDR3: CASSYSAGASGTDTQYF. DNA for the CDR3: TGTGCCAGCAGTTACTCGGCAGGGGCCTCGGGCACAGATACGCAGTATTTT. This sequence joins TRBV6-5 and TRBJ2-3, with D possibly TRBD1 on 6 matching bases. The germline V and J ends were trimmed by 0 bases and 1 base, with 14 bases remaining between them. This CDR3 is built from 17 residues. CDR1 is MNHEY, CDR2 SVGAGI, per germline.

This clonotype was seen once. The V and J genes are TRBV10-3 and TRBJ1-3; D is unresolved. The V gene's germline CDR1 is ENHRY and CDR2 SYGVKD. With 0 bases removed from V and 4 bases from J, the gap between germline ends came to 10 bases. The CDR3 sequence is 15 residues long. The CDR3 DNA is TGTGCCATCAGTGAGTCGACGCTCGTAGGAAACACCATATATTTT. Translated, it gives CAISESTLVGNTIYF.

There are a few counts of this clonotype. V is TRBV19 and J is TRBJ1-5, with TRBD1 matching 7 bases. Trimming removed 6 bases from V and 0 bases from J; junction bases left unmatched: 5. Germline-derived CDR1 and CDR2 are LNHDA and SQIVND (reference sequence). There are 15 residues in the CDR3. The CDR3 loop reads CASRPDRNSNQPQHF. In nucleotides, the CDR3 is TGTGCCAGTAGACCGGACAGGAATAGCAATCAGCCCCAGCATTTT.

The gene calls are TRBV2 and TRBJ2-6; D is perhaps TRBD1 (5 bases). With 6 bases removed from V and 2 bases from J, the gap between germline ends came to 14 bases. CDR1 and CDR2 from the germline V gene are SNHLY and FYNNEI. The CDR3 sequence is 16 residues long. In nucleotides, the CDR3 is TGTGCCAGCAGGGAAACAGGTCGCGCTGGGGCCAACGTCCTGACTTTC. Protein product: CASRETGRAGANVLTF.

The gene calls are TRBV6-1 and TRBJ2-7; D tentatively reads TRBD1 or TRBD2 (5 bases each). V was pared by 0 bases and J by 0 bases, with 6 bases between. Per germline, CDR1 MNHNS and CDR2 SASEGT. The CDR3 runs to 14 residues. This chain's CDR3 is CASSEAGPSYEQYV. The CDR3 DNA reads TGTGCCAGCAGTGAAGCGGGACCCTCCTACGAGCAGTACGTC.

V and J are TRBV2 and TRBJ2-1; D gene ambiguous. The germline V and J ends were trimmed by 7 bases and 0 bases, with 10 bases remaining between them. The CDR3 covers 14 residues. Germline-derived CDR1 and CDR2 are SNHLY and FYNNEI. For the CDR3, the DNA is TGTGCCAGCACCCCGCAGAGCTCCTACAATGAGCAGTTCTTC. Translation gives CASTPQSSYNEQFF. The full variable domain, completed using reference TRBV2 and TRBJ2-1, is EPEVTQTPSHQVTQMGQEVILRCVPISNHLYFYWYRQILGQKVEFLVSFYNNEISEKSEIFDDQFSVERPDGSNFTLKIRSTKLEDSAMYFCASTPQSSYNEQFFGPGTRLTVL.